The 19 T cell receptor beta chains below come from one sample, sequenced in a study of blood T cell repertoires in COVID-19. The repertoire was sequenced with immunoSEQ multiplex PCR; TCRdb's copy has only in-frame clones and lacks some. The table includes fewer than 75,000 clones, around 84% detected once. The sample was peripheral blood. These receptors came from a man aged 50-59 years with active COVID-19.

The rearrangement uses TRBV3-1 (or the pseudogene TRBV3-2) and TRBJ2-1, with D maybe TRBD2 (5 bases). CDR1 and CDR2 from the germline V gene are LGHDT and YNNKEL (reference sequence). The CDR3 runs 16 residues. The ends were cut back, 2 bases at V and 7 bases at J, with 18 bases in the middle. CDR3 sequence (DNA): TGTGCCAGCAGCCAATACCAAGTCCCCCGAGGGAATGAGCAGTTCTTC. Residues: CASSQYQVPRGNEQFF.

The chain has TRBV2 and TRBJ1-3; the match to TRBD1 covers 7 bases. V dropped 6 bases and J dropped 2; count of bases not matched to a gene: 7. CDR1 is SNHLY, CDR2 FYNNEI, per germline. The CDR3 spans 15 residues. For the CDR3, the DNA is TGTGCCAGCAGCTTACAGGGGTTAACTGGAAACACCATATATTTT. Its protein product is CASSLQGLTGNTIYF. Based on the CDR3 plus reference TRBV2 and TRBJ1-3, the full variable domain is EPEVTQTPSHQVTQMGQEVILRCVPISNHLYFYWYRQILGQKVEFLVSFYNNEISEKSEIFDDQFSVERPDGSNFTLKIRSTKLEDSAMYFCASSLQGLTGNTIYFGEGSWLTVV.

The chain couples TRBV9 to TRBJ1-2; 9 nucleotides agree with TRBD1. Germline V CDR1 and CDR2: SGDLS, YYNGEE. The CDR3 has 15 amino acids. The trim removed 3 bases at V and 3 bases at J, leaving 6 bases unmatched. CDR3 sequence reads: CASSGTGGAYYGYTF. DNA for the CDR3: TGTGCCAGCAGCGGTACAGGGGGCGCGTACTATGGCTACACCTTC. Full variable domain (remainder filled in from reference TRBV9 and TRBJ1-2): DSGVTQTPKHLITATGQRVTLRCSPRSGDLSVYWYQQSLDQGLQFLIQYYNGEERAKGNILERFSAQQFPDLHSELNLSSLELGDSALYFCASSGTGGAYYGYTFGSGTRLTVV.

The chain has TRBV29-1 and TRBJ1-1, with D perhaps matching TRBD1 (6 bases). CDR1 and CDR2 (germline): SQVTM, ANQGSEA. The germline V and J ends were trimmed by 6 bases and 3 bases, with 11 bases remaining between them. The CDR3 length is 12 residues. CDR3 sequence reads: CSVEQGHTEAFF. The CDR3 DNA reads as TGCAGCGTGGAACAGGGTCACACTGAAGCTTTCTTT.

The chain joins TRBV11-2 to TRBJ1-3; 9 nucleotides line up with TRBD1. Germline V lookup: CDR1 SGHAT, CDR2 FQNNGV. J lost 4 bases, V lost 1 base, and 5 bases had no gene match. The length of the CDR3 is 16 residues. This chain's CDR3 is CASSLVGQGAGNTIYF. The CDR3 DNA follows: TGTGCCAGCAGCTTAGTGGGACAGGGCGCAGGAAACACCATATATTTT.

This chain joins TRBV5-1 and TRBJ2-2, with 9 bases fitting TRBD1. J gave up 3 bases and V 5 bases, and 2 bases lay outside the gene matches. Germline-derived CDR1 and CDR2 are SGHRS and YFSETQ. The CDR3 spans 14 residues. The CDR3 sequence: CASRRTGDTGELFF. The CDR3 DNA is TGCGCCAGCAGACGGACAGGGGACACCGGGGAGCTGTTTTTT.

V and J are TRBV10-2 and TRBJ2-1, with TRBD1 matching over 9 bases. V was clipped by 3 bases and J by 4 bases; unmatched bases: 7. Germline V gene data show CDR1 as WSHSY and CDR2 as SAAADI. CDR3 size: 16 residues. In DNA, the CDR3 is TGCGCCAGCAGTGAAGGACAGGGGTACCGATACAATGAGCAGTTCTTC. It yields the protein CASSEGQGYRYNEQFF.

This clone was detected only a few times. The chain links TRBV30 to TRBJ1-2; D uncertain. In germline, CDR1 is GTSNPN, CDR2 SVGIG (reference sequence). The CDR3 has 12 residues. The V end lost 2 bases, the J end lost 9 bases, and 13 bases lay between the germline ends. The CDR3 nucleotides are TGTGCCTGGAGTACATACCCGATCCGCTACACCTTC. Residues: CAWSTYPIRYTF.

The chain carries TRBV6-1 and TRBJ1-5; a possible D gene is TRBD1 (6 bases). Per germline, CDR1 MNHNS and CDR2 SASEGT. Trimming cost V 3 bases and J 4 bases, with 13 bases left between them. This CDR3 has 15 amino acids. The CDR3 sequence is CASSDNRAPNQPQHF. In DNA, the CDR3 is TGTGCCAGCAGTGACAACAGGGCCCCTAATCAGCCCCAGCATTTT.

This clone was counted a few times. V and J are TRBV21-1 and TRBJ1-5; the table assigns TRBD1, which was not confirmed against the DNA. TRBV21-1 is shown as a pseudogene. The CDR3 loop spans 21 amino acids. For the CDR3, the DNA is TGTGCCAGCAGCGAGAGGGTTTATTTGGGACAGGGGCTCTATAGCAATCAGCCCCAGCATTTT. Translation gives CASSERVYLGQGLYSNQPQHF.

The V and J genes are TRBV11-2 and TRBJ2-7, with D perhaps TRBD1 (5 bases). The V end lost 0 bases, the J end lost 2 bases, and 8 bases lay between the germline ends. Germline V gene data show CDR1 as SGHAT and CDR2 as FQNNGV. The length of the CDR3 is 14 residues. The CDR3 protein is CASSLERGAYEQYV. The CDR3 region has the DNA TGTGCCAGCAGCTTAGAAAGGGGCGCCTACGAGCAGTACGTC.

This clone was counted a single time. The chain combines TRBV7-2 with TRBJ2-1; possible D gene TRBD1, 6 bases. The germline V gene has CDR1 SGHTA and CDR2 FQGNSA. Trimming shortened V by 1 base and J by 6 bases, and 13 bases separated the two germline ends. The CDR3 spans 15 residues. This CDR3 reads CASSLDQGFGNEQFF. The CDR3 DNA reads as TGTGCCAGCAGCTTAGACCAGGGGTTCGGCAATGAGCAGTTCTTC.

The V and J genes are TRBV29-1 and TRBJ2-7; D may be TRBD1 (5 bases). Germline values: CDR1 SQVTM, CDR2 ANQGSEA. Trimming took 6 bases from V and 3 from J, leaving 12 bases between them. The length of the CDR3 is 12 residues. CDR3: CSVCREDYEQYF. CDR3 bases: TGCAGCGTCTGCAGGGAAGACTACGAGCAGTACTTC.

V usage is TRBV11-3 and J usage is TRBJ2-5, with D possibly matching TRBD1 (5 bases). V was clipped by 1 base and J by 2 bases, with 5 bases between them. The CDR3 has 13 residues. Germline V gene data show CDR1 as SGHNT and CDR2 as YENEEA. The CDR3 protein is CASSLGTQETQYF. The CDR3 region has the DNA TGTGCCAGCAGCTTAGGGACACAAGAGACCCAGTACTTC.

This chain joins TRBV7-9 and TRBJ1-4; D may be TRBD1 (6 bases). The CDR3 loop spans 13 amino acids. V was shortened by 5 bases and J by 2 bases, with 6 bases between the two germline ends. Germline V lookup: CDR1 SEHNR, CDR2 FQNEAQ (reference sequence). The CDR3 loop reads CASSGGTNEKLFF. CDR3 in DNA: TGTGCCAGCAGCGGGGGCACTAATGAAAAACTGTTTTTT.

The rearrangement joins TRBV6-6 to TRBJ1-6; the D gene is possibly TRBD1 (5 bases). CDR3 length: 14 residues. The ends were cut back, 2 bases at V and 7 bases at J, with 9 bases in the middle. CDR1 is MNHNY, CDR2 SVGAGI, per germline (reference sequence). In DNA form, the CDR3 reads TGTGCCAGCAGTTACCGGGGGGACAATTCACCCCTCCACTTT. This gives the protein CASSYRGDNSPLHF.

The chain carries TRBV9 and TRBJ2-1; 9 bases fit TRBD1. The CDR3 is 15 amino acids. Per germline, CDR1 SGDLS and CDR2 YYNGEE. With V trimmed by 2 bases and J by 4 bases, 4 bases remained unmatched. The CDR3 spells CASSVGQGGYNEQFF. DNA of the CDR3: TGTGCCAGCAGCGTGGGACAGGGTGGTTACAATGAGCAGTTCTTC.

This clone was seen a single time. This chain uses TRBV6-2 or TRBV6-3 with TRBJ2-2; D might be TRBD2 (6 bases). V shed 4 bases and J shed 5 bases, with 14 bases lying between them. Germline loops: CDR1 MNHEY, CDR2 SVGEGT. The CDR3 contains 15 residues. For the CDR3, the DNA is TGTGCCAGCAGTTTCCACGGGGGTAGGACCGGGGAGCTGTTTTTT. Translation gives CASSFHGGRTGELFF.

The chain joins TRBV7-9 to TRBJ1-4, with D possibly being TRBD1 (6 bases). This CDR3 contains 14 residues. Trimming removed 1 base at V and 3 bases at J, with 6 bases between. Germline V gene lookup returns CDR1 SEHNR and CDR2 FQNEAQ (reference sequence). The CDR3 sequence: CASSLGTANEKLFF. The CDR3 DNA reads as TGTGCCAGCAGCTTAGGGACAGCTAATGAAAAACTGTTTTTT.